This T cell receptor beta chain came from a study of blood T cell repertoires in COVID-19. Study-wide context: Material from acute and convalescent COVID-19 was sourced from the United States, Italy and Spain.

Data came from immunoSEQ multiplex PCR; TCRdb stores just in-frame clones and leaves some out. Found here are around 19,000 clones, 60% to 85% of them singletons; the top ten hold approximately 60%. In germline, CDR1 is MDHEN, CDR2 SYDVKM. The CDR3 is made up of 13 amino acids. The V call is TRBV28, the J call TRBJ2-5, with unresolved D. This receptor was taken from an elderly man with acute or convalescent COVID-19. The specimen sequenced was peripheral blood. As DNA, the CDR3 is TGTGCTAAAAACCCACATTACCAAGAGACCCAGTACTTC. It is translated as CAKNPHYQETQYF.